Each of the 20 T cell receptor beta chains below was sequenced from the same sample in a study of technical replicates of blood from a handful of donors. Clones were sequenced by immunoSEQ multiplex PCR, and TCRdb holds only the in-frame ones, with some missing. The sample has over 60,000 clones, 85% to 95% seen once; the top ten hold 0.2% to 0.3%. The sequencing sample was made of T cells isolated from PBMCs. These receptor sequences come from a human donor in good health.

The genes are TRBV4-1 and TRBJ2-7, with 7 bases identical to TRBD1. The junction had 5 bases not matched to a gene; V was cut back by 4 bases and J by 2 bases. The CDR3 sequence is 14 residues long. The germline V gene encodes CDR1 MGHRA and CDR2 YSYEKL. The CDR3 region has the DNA TGCGCCAGCAGCCTACCGGGACAGACCTACGAGCAGTACTTC. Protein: CASSLPGQTYEQYF.

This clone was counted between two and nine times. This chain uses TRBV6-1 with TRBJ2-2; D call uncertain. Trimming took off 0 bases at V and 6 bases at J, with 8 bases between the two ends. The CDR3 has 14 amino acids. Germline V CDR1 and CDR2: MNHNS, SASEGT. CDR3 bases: TGTGCCAGCAGTGAAGCTGTCCGTGCCGGGGAGCTGTTTTTT. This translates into CASSEAVRAGELFF.

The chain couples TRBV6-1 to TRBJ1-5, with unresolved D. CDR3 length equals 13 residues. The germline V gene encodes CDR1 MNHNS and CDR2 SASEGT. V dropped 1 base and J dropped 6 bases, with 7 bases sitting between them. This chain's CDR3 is CASSEVPSQPQHF. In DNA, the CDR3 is TGTGCCAGCAGTGAAGTGCCCAGTCAGCCCCAGCATTTT.

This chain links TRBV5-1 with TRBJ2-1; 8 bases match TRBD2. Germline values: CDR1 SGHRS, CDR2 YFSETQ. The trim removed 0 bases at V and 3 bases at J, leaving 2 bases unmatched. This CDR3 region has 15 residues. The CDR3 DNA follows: TGCGCCAGCAGCTTGGGCGGGGGGCACTACAATGAGCAGTTCTTC. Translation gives CASSLGGGHYNEQFF.

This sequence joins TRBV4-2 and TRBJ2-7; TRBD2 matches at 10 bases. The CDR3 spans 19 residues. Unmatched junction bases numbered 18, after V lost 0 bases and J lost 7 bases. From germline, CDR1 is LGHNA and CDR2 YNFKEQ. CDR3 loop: CASSQDTGVAGGPTGEQYF. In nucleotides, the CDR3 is TGTGCCAGCAGCCAAGATACGGGGGTAGCGGGAGGCCCCACTGGAGAGCAGTACTTC.

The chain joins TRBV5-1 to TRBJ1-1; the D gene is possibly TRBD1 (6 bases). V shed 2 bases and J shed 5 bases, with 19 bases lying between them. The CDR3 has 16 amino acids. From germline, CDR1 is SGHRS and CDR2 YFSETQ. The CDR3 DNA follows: TGCGCCAGCAGCTTAGCTTTTCCCGCAGGGGCGACTGAAGCTTTCTTT. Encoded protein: CASSLAFPAGATEAFF. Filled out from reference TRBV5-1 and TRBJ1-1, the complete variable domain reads KAGVTQTPRYLIKTRGQQVTLSCSPISGHRSVSWYQQTPGQGLQFLFEYFSETQRNKGNFPGRFSGRQFSNSRSEMNVSTLELGDSALYLCASSLAFPAGATEAFFGQGTRLTVV.

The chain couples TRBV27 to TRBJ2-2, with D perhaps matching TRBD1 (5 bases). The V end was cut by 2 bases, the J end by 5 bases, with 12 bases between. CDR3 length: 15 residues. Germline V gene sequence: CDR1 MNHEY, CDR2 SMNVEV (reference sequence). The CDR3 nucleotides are TGTGCCAGCAGTTTAAAGGGGAAGATTACCGGGGAGCTGTTTTTT. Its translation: CASSLKGKITGELFF.

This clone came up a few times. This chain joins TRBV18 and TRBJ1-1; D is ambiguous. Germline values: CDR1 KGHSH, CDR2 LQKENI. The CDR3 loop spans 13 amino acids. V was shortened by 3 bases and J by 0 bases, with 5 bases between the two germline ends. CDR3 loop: CASSPSMNTEAFF. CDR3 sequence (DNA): TGTGCCAGCTCACCGAGCATGAACACTGAAGCTTTCTTT.

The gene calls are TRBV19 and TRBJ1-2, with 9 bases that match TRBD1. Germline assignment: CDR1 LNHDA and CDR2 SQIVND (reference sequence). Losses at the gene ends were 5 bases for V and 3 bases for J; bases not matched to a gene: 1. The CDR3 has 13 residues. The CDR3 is CASSRTGDYGYTF. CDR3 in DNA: TGTGCCAGTAGTCGGACAGGGGACTATGGCTACACCTTC. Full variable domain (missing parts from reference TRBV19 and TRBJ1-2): DGGITQSPKYLFRKEGQNVTLSCEQNLNHDAMYWYRQDPGQGLRLIYYSQIVNDFQKGDIAEGYSVSREKKESFPLTVTSAQKNPTAFYLCASSRTGDYGYTFGSGTRLTVV.

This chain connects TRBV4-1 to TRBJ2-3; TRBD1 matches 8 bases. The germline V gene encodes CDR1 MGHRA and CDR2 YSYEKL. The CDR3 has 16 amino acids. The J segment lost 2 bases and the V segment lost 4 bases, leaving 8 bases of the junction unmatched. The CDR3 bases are TGCGCCAGCAGCCGCCAACAGGGGGTGTCCACAGATACGCAGTATTTT. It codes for CASSRQQGVSTDTQYF.

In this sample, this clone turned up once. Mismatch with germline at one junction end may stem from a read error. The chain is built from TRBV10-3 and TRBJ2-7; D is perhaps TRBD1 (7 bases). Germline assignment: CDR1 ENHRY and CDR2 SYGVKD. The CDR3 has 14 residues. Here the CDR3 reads CAISEDRQGTGVRF. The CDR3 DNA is TGTGCCATCAGTGAAGATCGACAGGGTACGGGAGTAAGGTTC.

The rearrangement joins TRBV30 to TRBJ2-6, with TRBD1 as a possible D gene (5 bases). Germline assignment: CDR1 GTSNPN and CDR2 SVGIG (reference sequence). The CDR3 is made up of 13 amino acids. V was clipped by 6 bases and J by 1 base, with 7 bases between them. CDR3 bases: TGTGCCTGCAGGGTATCTGGGGCCAACGTCCTGACTTTC. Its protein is CACRVSGANVLTF.

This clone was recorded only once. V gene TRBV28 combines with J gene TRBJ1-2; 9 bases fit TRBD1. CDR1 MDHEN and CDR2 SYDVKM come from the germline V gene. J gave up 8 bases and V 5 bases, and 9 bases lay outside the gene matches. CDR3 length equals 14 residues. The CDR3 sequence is CASSPRTGARGYTF. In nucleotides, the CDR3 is TGTGCCAGCAGTCCGAGGACAGGGGCCAGAGGCTACACCTTC.

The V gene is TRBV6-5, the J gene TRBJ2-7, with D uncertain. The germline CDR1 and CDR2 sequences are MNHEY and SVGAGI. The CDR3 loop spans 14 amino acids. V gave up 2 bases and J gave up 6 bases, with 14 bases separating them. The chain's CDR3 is CASSYSQPPSEQYF. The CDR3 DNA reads TGTGCCAGCAGTTACAGTCAGCCCCCTAGCGAGCAGTACTTC.

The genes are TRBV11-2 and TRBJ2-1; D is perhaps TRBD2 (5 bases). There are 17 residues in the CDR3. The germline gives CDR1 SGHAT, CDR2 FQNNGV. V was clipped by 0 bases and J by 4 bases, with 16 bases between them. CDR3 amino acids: CASSLDPAVIIYNEQFF. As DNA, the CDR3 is TGTGCCAGCAGCTTAGACCCAGCGGTAATCATATACAATGAGCAGTTCTTC.

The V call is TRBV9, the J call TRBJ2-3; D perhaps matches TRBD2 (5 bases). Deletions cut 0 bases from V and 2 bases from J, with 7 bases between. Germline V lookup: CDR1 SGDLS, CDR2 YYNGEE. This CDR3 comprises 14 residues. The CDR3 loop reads CASSVAGITDTQYF. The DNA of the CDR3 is TGTGCCAGCAGCGTAGCGGGGATCACAGATACGCAGTATTTT.

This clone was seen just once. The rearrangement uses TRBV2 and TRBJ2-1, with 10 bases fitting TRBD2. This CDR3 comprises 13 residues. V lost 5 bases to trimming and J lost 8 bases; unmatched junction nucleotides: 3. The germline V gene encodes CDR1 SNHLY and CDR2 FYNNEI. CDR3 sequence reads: CASSPGLADEQFF. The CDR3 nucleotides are TGTGCCAGCAGTCCCGGACTAGCGGATGAGCAGTTCTTC.

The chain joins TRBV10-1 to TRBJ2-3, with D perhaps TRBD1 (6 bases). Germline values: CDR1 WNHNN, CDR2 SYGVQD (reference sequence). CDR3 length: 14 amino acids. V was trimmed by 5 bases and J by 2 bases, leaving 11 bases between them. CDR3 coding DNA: TGCGCCAGCAGTCCCGGGACACCCACAGATACGCAGTATTTT. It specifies CASSPGTPTDTQYF.

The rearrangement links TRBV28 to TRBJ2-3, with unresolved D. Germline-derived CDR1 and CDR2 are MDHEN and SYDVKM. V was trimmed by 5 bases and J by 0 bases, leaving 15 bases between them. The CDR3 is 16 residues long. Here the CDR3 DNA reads TGTGCCAGCAGTCTCTACGACAAGTCTAGCACAGATACGCAGTATTTT. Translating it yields CASSLYDKSSTDTQYF.

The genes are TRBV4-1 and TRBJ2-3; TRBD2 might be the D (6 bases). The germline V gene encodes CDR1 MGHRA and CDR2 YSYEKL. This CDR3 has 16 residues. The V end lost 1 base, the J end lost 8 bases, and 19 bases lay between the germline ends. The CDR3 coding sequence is TGCGCCAGCAGCCAAGTTGGACCCGTCGGGGGTGGTACGCAGTATTTT. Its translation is CASSQVGPVGGGTQYF.